Shown below are 9 T cell receptor beta chains from a single sample sequenced in a study of blood T cell repertoires in COVID-19. Measured with immunoSEQ multiplex PCR; TCRdb has only the in-frame clones, and not every one. Among around 200,000 clones listed, 83% were seen once. The sample comprised peripheral blood. Source of these receptors: a woman under 40 with COVID-19, enrolled during active disease.

The V call is TRBV5-4, the J call TRBJ2-5, with 7 bases aligning to TRBD1. The V gene end was trimmed by 4 bases and the J gene end by 5 bases; junction bases not matched to a gene: 8. The CDR3 consists of 14 residues. In germline, CDR1 is SGHNT, CDR2 YYREEE (reference sequence). The CDR3: CASSRTGPGETQYF. The CDR3 region has the DNA TGTGCCAGCAGCAGGACAGGACCGGGGGAGACCCAGTACTTC.

The chain employs TRBV5-4 and TRBJ1-6; no definite D call. CDR1 is SGHNT and CDR2 is YYREEE in the germline V gene (reference sequence). The length of the CDR3 is 16 residues. Trimming stripped 1 base from V and 10 bases from J, with 18 bases between. The CDR3 DNA sequence: TGTGCCAGCAGCTTGCTAGGAAGGGAGTCGAACTCACCCCTCCACTTT. Its translation: CASSLLGRESNSPLHF.

This chain uses TRBV19 with TRBJ1-5; D may be TRBD1 (6 bases). The germline gives CDR1 LNHDA, CDR2 SQIVND (reference sequence). V lost 4 bases and J 7 bases, leaving 11 bases between the germline ends. The CDR3 is made up of 13 amino acids. The CDR3 DNA is TGTGCCAGTAGTAGAGGGGGTGGACAGCCCCAGCATTTT. Encoded protein: CASSRGGGQPQHF. The variable domain in full, completed from reference TRBV19 and TRBJ1-5, reads DGGITQSPKYLFRKEGQNVTLSCEQNLNHDAMYWYRQDPGQGLRLIYYSQIVNDFQKGDIAEGYSVSREKKESFPLTVTSAQKNPTAFYLCASSRGGGQPQHFGDGTRLSIL.

This clone was observed once. The V and J genes are TRBV11-3 and TRBJ2-2, with 10 bases that match TRBD1. Germline lookup yields CDR1 SGHNT and CDR2 YENEEA. The CDR3 runs 15 residues. V dropped 5 bases and J dropped 6; count of bases not matched to a gene: 6. CDR3 DNA: TGTGCCAGCAGCCCCCAGACAGGGGGCGCCGGGGAGCTGTTTTTT. Its translation: CASSPQTGGAGELFF.

The chain joins TRBV23-1 to TRBJ1-6; no firm D call. TRBV23-1 is known as an ORF, though its function is uncertain. The CDR3 length is 13 residues. V dropped 0 bases and J dropped 9 bases, with 6 bases sitting between them. The CDR3 DNA follows: TGCGCCAGCAGTCAATCGGGCAGTTCACCCCTCCACTTT. It translates to CASSQSGSSPLHF.

V gene TRBV5-1 combines with J gene TRBJ1-2; D remains unclear. The CDR3 has 15 amino acids. Germline V CDR1 and CDR2: SGHRS, YFSETQ. V lost 1 base to trimming and J lost 6 bases, with 16 bases between them. The CDR3 loop is CASSLSGPSYDGYTF. In nucleotides, the CDR3 is TGCGCCAGCAGCTTGAGTGGTCCGAGTTATGATGGCTACACCTTC.

This clone was seen a few times. The chain uses TRBV10-3 and TRBJ2-2, with 8 positions matching TRBD2. Germline CDR1 reads ENHRY; CDR2 reads SYGVKD. The CDR3 runs to 14 residues. V lost 9 bases to trimming and J lost 1 base; unmatched junction nucleotides: 4. CDR3 sequence: CAMFSGMNTGELFF. The CDR3 DNA follows: TGTGCCATGTTTAGCGGGATGAACACCGGGGAGCTGTTTTTT.

The J gene is TRBJ2-2, the V gene TRBV30; TRBD2 matches at 15 bases. Germline V gene sequence: CDR1 GTSNPN, CDR2 SVGIG (reference sequence). The CDR3 contains 15 residues. Losses at the gene ends were 5 bases for V and 6 bases for J; bases not matched to a gene: 4. DNA of the CDR3: TGTGCCTGGGGACTAGCGGGAGGGTTGGCCGGGGAGCTGTTTTTT. This gives the protein CAWGLAGGLAGELFF.

This chain joins TRBV19 and TRBJ1-2; 7 nucleotides match TRBD1. This CDR3 has 18 amino acids. From germline, CDR1 is LNHDA and CDR2 SQIVND (reference sequence). Trimming cost V 2 bases and J 7 bases; bases outside gene matches: 19. The CDR3 here is CASSIRGGLGRTGGGYTF. Written as DNA, the CDR3 is TGTGCCAGTAGTATACGGGGCGGGCTGGGTCGGACAGGAGGTGGCTACACCTTC.